This T cell receptor beta chain was obtained from a study of metastatic and nonmetastatic thyroid tumors. CDR1 GTSNPN and CDR2 SVGIG come from the germline V gene (reference sequence). Trimming left V 5 bases short and J 7 bases short, with 14 bases between. This CDR3 is 13 amino acids long. In the study's own analysis: Across clinicopathological groups, CDR3 differences served as the basis for building a distant-metastasis classifier for papillary thyroid cancer. TCRdb re-analyzed the PCR reads through MiXCR. The V and J calls were not made by the authors but by TCRdb's processing. The sample records roughly 16,000 clones, roughly 26% being singletons. Details on this clone: Its antigen is still unknown.

Study observations and caveats: Across blood and tumor, TCR beta diversity in malignant thyroid tumors was reportedly significantly higher than in benign nodules.

There were no patients who had received any treatment before thyroid surgery. The material sequenced was adjacent normal tissue. The chain recombines TRBV30 with TRBJ1-4; D remains unclear. The sequence derives from a female donor with papillary thyroid cancer or a benign thyroid nodule (not recorded which). Some clones in this sample may be carry-over from other donors' samples. CDR3 DNA: TGTGCCTGGGCGGGGAGGGAGGGTGAAAAACTGTTTTTT. This translates into CAWAGREGEKLFF. Together with reference TRBV30 and TRBJ1-4, the CDR3 gives the full variable domain: SQTIHQWPATLVQPVGSPLSLECTVEGTSNPNLYWYRQAAGRGLQLLFYSVGIGQISSEVPQNLSASRPQDRQFILSSKKLLLSDSGFYLCAWAGREGEKLFFGSGTQLSVL.